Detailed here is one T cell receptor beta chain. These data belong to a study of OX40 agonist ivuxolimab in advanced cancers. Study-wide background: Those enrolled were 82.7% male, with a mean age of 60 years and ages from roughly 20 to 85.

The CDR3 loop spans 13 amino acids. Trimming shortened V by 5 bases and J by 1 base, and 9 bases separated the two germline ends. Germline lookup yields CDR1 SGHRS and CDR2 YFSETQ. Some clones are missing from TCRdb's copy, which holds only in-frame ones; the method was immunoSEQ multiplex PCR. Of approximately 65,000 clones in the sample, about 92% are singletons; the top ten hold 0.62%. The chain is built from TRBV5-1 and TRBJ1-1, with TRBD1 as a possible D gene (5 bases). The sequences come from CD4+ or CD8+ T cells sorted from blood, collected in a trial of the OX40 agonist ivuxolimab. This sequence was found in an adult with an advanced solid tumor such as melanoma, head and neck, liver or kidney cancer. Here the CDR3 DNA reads TGCGCCAGCAGGCAAACAGGGAACACTGAAGCTTTCTTT. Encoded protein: CASRQTGNTEAFF. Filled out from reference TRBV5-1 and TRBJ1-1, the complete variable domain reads KAGVTQTPRYLIKTRGQQVTLSCSPISGHRSVSWYQQTPGQGLQFLFEYFSETQRNKGNFPGRFSGRQFSNSRSEMNVSTLELGDSALYLCASRQTGNTEAFFGQGTRLTVV.